Below are 31 T cell receptor beta chains sequenced from a single sample in a study of cytomegalovirus exposure and HLA in healthy donors. The PCR had 60 Vbeta and 13 Jbeta primers. Profiling relied on immunoSEQ multiplex PCR, and the TCRdb table lists in-frame clones only, not all of them. Among around 52,000 clones listed, around 83% were seen once. The specimen was PBMCs. Receptors were obtained from a middle-aged man in good health and CMV-seronegative.

The chain combines TRBV7-3 with TRBJ1-1, with D perhaps matching TRBD1 (5 bases). The CDR3 length is 16 residues. Trimming stripped 4 bases from V and 1 base from J, with 16 bases between. Germline CDR1 SGHTA, CDR2 FQGTGA. This chain's CDR3 is CASSSSAGRGNTEAFF. The CDR3 bases are TGTGCCAGCAGCTCTTCTGCGGGGAGGGGGAACACTGAAGCTTTCTTT.

The chain is built from TRBV30 and TRBJ2-3; 7 bases agree with TRBD2. The germline gives CDR1 GTSNPN, CDR2 SVGIG (reference sequence). The CDR3 runs to 15 residues. V gave up 5 bases and J gave up 3 bases; unmatched junction bases: 11. CDR3 protein: CAWAAGAGETDTQYF. CDR3 sequence (DNA): TGTGCCTGGGCCGCAGGTGCGGGGGAAACAGATACGCAGTATTTT.

Worth noting for this clone: One junction end does not reproduce the germline sequence, and a read error may be involved. The chain has TRBV28 and TRBJ1-2; D possibly corresponds to TRBD1 (5 bases). Per the germline V gene, CDR1 is MDHEN and CDR2 is SYDVKM. This CDR3 is 14 amino acids long. CDR3 in amino acids: CASSLSSGNSGYTF. The CDR3 nucleotides read TGTGCCAGCAGTTTATCGTCAGGGAACTCTGGCTACACCTTC.

The chain links TRBV4-3 to TRBJ1-1; D is perhaps TRBD1 (5 bases). CDR3 size: 17 residues. Trimming stripped 2 bases from V and 2 bases from J, with 18 bases between. The germline V gene encodes CDR1 LGHNA and CDR2 YSLEER. The CDR3 bases are TGCGCCAGCAGCCAAATGTCTTCAGGGCAAGGAAACACTGAAGCTTTCTTT. Translated: CASSQMSSGQGNTEAFF.

The chain couples TRBV7-2 to TRBJ2-3, with D unclear. Germline V gene lookup returns CDR1 SGHTA and CDR2 FQGNSA. The CDR3 spans 15 residues. V was shortened by 5 bases and J by 11 bases, with 23 bases between the two germline ends. The CDR3 here is CASSPNSPHTDLQYF. The CDR3, as DNA: TGTGCCAGCAGCCCAAACTCACCCCACACAGATTTGCAGTATTTT. Full variable domain (remainder filled in from reference TRBV7-2 and TRBJ2-3): GAGVSQSPSNKVTEKGKDVELRCDPISGHTALYWYRQSLGQGLEFLIYFQGNSAPDKSGLPSDRFSAERTGGSVSTLTIQRTQQEDSAVYLCASSPNSPHTDLQYFGPGTRLTVL.

The gene calls are TRBV19 and TRBJ2-1; 7 nucleotides match TRBD2. The J segment lost 2 bases and the V segment lost 7 bases, leaving 8 bases of the junction unmatched. Per germline, CDR1 LNHDA and CDR2 SQIVND (reference sequence). The CDR3 extends over 15 amino acids. This CDR3 reads CASTKVGGTYNEQFF. The CDR3 DNA reads as TGTGCCAGTACCAAGGTGGGGGGGACCTACAATGAGCAGTTCTTC. Complete variable domain (other parts from reference TRBV19 and TRBJ2-1): DGGITQSPKYLFRKEGQNVTLSCEQNLNHDAMYWYRQDPGQGLRLIYYSQIVNDFQKGDIAEGYSVSREKKESFPLTVTSAQKNPTAFYLCASTKVGGTYNEQFFGPGTRLTVL.

The rearrangement uses TRBV19 and TRBJ2-5, with a possible D match to TRBD1 (6 bases). This CDR3 spans 14 amino acids. V lost 5 bases and J lost 5, with 15 bases in between. CDR1 and CDR2 from the germline V gene are LNHDA and SQIVND (reference sequence). CDR3 DNA: TGTGCCAGTAGTCCTCCAGGGGTGGCGGAGACCCAGTACTTC. Its translation is CASSPPGVAETQYF.

In nucleotides, the CDR3 is TGTGCCAGCAGTTTCCTAGCGGGGGGTTACGGTGAGCAGTTCTTC. Translated, it gives CASSFLAGGYGEQFF. The rearrangement joins TRBV27 to TRBJ2-1, with 11 bases fitting TRBD2. Germline CDR1 reads MNHEY; CDR2 reads SMNVEV (reference sequence). The CDR3 spans 15 residues. Unmatched junction bases numbered 7, after V lost 3 bases and J lost 9 bases.

This chain connects TRBV5-4 to TRBJ2-5; TRBD1 matches 7 bases. CDR1 is SGHNT and CDR2 is YYREEE in the germline V gene (reference sequence). This CDR3 is 16 amino acids long. Trimming cost V 3 bases and J 1 base; bases outside gene matches: 9. The CDR3 nucleotides are TGTGCCAGCAGCTCACCCGGGACAGTTCCCCAAGAGACCCAGTACTTC. Residues: CASSSPGTVPQETQYF.

The chain is built from TRBV19 and TRBJ2-1; the D is unclear. V was cut by 3 bases and J by 5 bases, with 8 bases left in between. Germline V gives CDR1 LNHDA, CDR2 SQIVND (reference sequence). The CDR3 contains 13 residues. The CDR3 is CASSIRSDNEQFF. Written as DNA, the CDR3 is TGTGCCAGTAGTATTCGGAGCGACAATGAGCAGTTCTTC.

Comments on this clone: The germline gene is not matched at one end of the junction; a read error may be the cause. The chain employs TRBV18 and TRBJ1-2; a weak D match, TRBD1 (5 bases). Germline CDR1 and CDR2: KGHSH and LQKENI. The CDR3 totals 12 residues. The CDR3: CASSPPGGLANF. The DNA of the CDR3 is TGTGCCAGCTCACCACCGGGGGGACTCGCCAACTTC.

The chain has TRBV6-6 and TRBJ2-7; D gene ambiguous. The germline V and J ends were trimmed by 5 bases and 4 bases, with 9 bases remaining between them. There are 12 residues in the CDR3. In germline, CDR1 is MNHNY, CDR2 SVGAGI (reference sequence). CDR3 DNA sequence: TGTGCCAGCAGTAATACCGGGTACGAGCAGTACGTC. Translation: CASSNTGYEQYV.

This sequence joins TRBV6-5 and TRBJ2-5; maybe TRBD2 (5 bases). CDR3 length equals 13 residues. Deletions cut 6 bases from V and 5 bases from J, with 13 bases between. CDR1 and CDR2 (germline): MNHEY, SVGAGI. The CDR3 protein is CASSRGLSETQYF. The DNA for the CDR3 is TGTGCCAGCAGCCGCGGACTTTCGGAGACCCAGTACTTC.

V gene TRBV4-3 combines with J gene TRBJ2-3, with 13 bases aligning to TRBD2. Trimming at V came to 4 bases and at J to 4 bases, leaving 8 bases not matched to a gene. In germline, CDR1 is LGHNA, CDR2 YSLEER. CDR3 length equals 17 residues. The CDR3 region has the DNA TGCGCCAGCAGCCCAAAGCGGACTAGCGGGGGCGCAGATACGCAGTATTTT. This translates into CASSPKRTSGGADTQYF.

The chain links TRBV29-1 to TRBJ1-2; D gene unclear. V was pared by 4 bases and J by 8 bases, with 14 bases between. This CDR3 has 12 residues. The germline V gene encodes CDR1 SQVTM and CDR2 ANQGSEA. The CDR3, as DNA: TGCAGCGTTGTGACCCCTCCGGGGGGCTACACCTTC. The encoded protein is CSVVTPPGGYTF.

J is TRBJ2-5 and V is TRBV30, with a tentative D call TRBD2 (5 bases). Matching the DNA end better, TRBJ2-7 makes the J call doubtful. The CDR3 covers 13 residues. CDR1 GTSNPN and CDR2 SVGIG come from the germline V gene (reference sequence). The CDR3 loop reads CAWSVGRDYEQYF. The CDR3 nucleotides read TGTGCCTGGAGCGTAGGACGGGACTACGAGCAGTACTTC.

This clone has just one count. The genes are TRBV5-8 and TRBJ1-5; the D gene is possibly TRBD1 (6 bases). V was pared by 4 bases and J by 0 bases, with 14 bases between. The CDR3 is made up of 16 amino acids. Looked up from germline, CDR1 is SGHTS and CDR2 is YDEGEE. Written as DNA, the CDR3 is TGTGCCAGCAGCGGCCGGGACAAATATAGCAATCAGCCCCAGCATTTT. Its protein is CASSGRDKYSNQPQHF.

This clone was recorded a few times. This chain uses TRBV2 with TRBJ1-1, with no clear D. The CDR3 spans 11 residues. Germline CDR1 reads SNHLY; CDR2 reads FYNNEI. The germline V and J ends were trimmed by 7 bases and 0 bases, with 3 bases remaining between them. DNA for the CDR3: TGTGCCAGCACGTTGAACACTGAAGCTTTCTTT. Amino acids: CASTLNTEAFF.

The chain combines TRBV18 with TRBJ2-7; the match to TRBD1 covers 7 bases. CDR3 length: 13 amino acids. The germline V gene encodes CDR1 KGHSH and CDR2 LQKENI. With 4 bases clipped from V and 8 bases from J, the junction kept 8 bases outside the gene matches. The DNA of the CDR3 is TGTGCCAGCTCACTAGATGACAGGGACAAGCAGTACTTC. Translating it yields CASSLDDRDKQYF.

The rearrangement uses TRBV2 and TRBJ2-7; no firm D call. Trimming shortened V by 4 bases and J by 5 bases, and 9 bases separated the two germline ends. Germline values: CDR1 SNHLY, CDR2 FYNNEI. The CDR3 covers 12 residues. The CDR3 nucleotides read TGTGCCAGCAGTGGGCTTTCCAACGAGCAGTACTTC. Translation gives CASSGLSNEQYF. Variable domain in full (rest from reference TRBV2 and TRBJ2-7): EPEVTQTPSHQVTQMGQEVILRCVPISNHLYFYWYRQILGQKVEFLVSFYNNEISEKSEIFDDQFSVERPDGSNFTLKIRSTKLEDSAMYFCASSGLSNEQYFGPGTRLTVT.

The chain couples TRBV7-9 to TRBJ1-1, with unresolved D. CDR1 and CDR2 from the germline V gene are SEHNR and FQNEAQ (reference sequence). V was shortened by 6 bases and J by 7 bases, with 12 bases between the two germline ends. The CDR3 extends over 12 amino acids. The CDR3 loop reads CASRHSGFEAFF. The CDR3 DNA sequence: TGTGCCAGCAGACATTCCGGGTTTGAAGCTTTCTTT.

This clone was seen just once. The V and J genes are TRBV30 and TRBJ1-4, with D unclear. Germline V gives CDR1 GTSNPN, CDR2 SVGIG (reference sequence). The CDR3 consists of 13 residues. Between the trimmed V and J ends, which lost 0 bases and 8 bases, there was a span of 10 bases. CDR3 sequence: CAWSVSSQEKLFF. The CDR3, as DNA: TGTGCCTGGAGTGTAAGCTCACAGGAAAAACTGTTTTTT.

The rearrangement joins TRBV7-9 to TRBJ2-1; TRBD2 matches 9 bases. This CDR3 spans 15 amino acids. CDR1 and CDR2 (germline): SEHNR, FQNEAQ (reference sequence). Trimming removed 1 base from V and 8 bases from J; junction bases left unmatched: 6. CDR3 DNA sequence: TGTGCCAGCAGCTTAGTTGCTAGCGGGGACGATGAGCAGTTCTTC. Encoded protein: CASSLVASGDDEQFF.

This chain connects TRBV19 to TRBJ1-6; D might be TRBD1 (5 bases). The V end lost 5 bases, the J end lost 7 bases, and 9 bases lay between the germline ends. The CDR3 has 13 residues. Germline-derived CDR1 and CDR2 are LNHDA and SQIVND (reference sequence). The CDR3 protein is CASSATGNSPLHF. The CDR3 DNA is TGTGCCAGTAGTGCTACAGGCAATTCACCCCTCCACTTT.

The CDR3: CASRLSGELFF. In DNA, the CDR3 is TGCGCCAGCCGGTTGTCCGGGGAGCTGTTTTTT. The chain links TRBV5-1 to TRBJ2-2; D is unresolved. The CDR3 length is 11 residues. In germline, CDR1 is SGHRS, CDR2 YFSETQ. V lost 7 bases, J lost 6 bases, and 7 bases lay in between.

V and J are TRBV27 and TRBJ1-1; D possibly corresponds to TRBD1 (5 bases). V was pared by 5 bases and J by 1 base, with 17 bases between. Germline V gene lookup returns CDR1 MNHEY and CDR2 SMNVEV (reference sequence). The CDR3 totals 16 residues. The CDR3 reads CASSGRVKGTNTEAFF. For the CDR3, the DNA is TGTGCCAGCAGTGGCAGGGTCAAGGGCACGAACACTGAAGCTTTCTTT.

The CDR3 nucleotides are TGTGCCAGCAACCCCCTCAAGGGGGGGCCCTCCTCGGTGAACACTGAAGCTTTCTTT. Its protein product is CASNPLKGGPSSVNTEAFF. This rearrangement joins TRBV7-9 to TRBJ1-1; tentative D call: TRBD1 (6 bases). The CDR3 runs to 19 residues. V lost 7 bases and J lost 0, with 27 bases in between. Germline V gives CDR1 SEHNR, CDR2 FQNEAQ (reference sequence).

The V gene is TRBV11-2, the J gene TRBJ1-2, with D tentatively TRBD1 (6 bases). CDR1 and CDR2 from the germline V gene are SGHAT and FQNNGV. This CDR3 region has 13 residues. Trimming removed 5 bases at V and 2 bases at J, with 9 bases between. CDR3 amino acids: CASSPGQNYGYTF. In DNA, the CDR3 is TGTGCCAGCAGCCCCGGACAGAACTATGGCTACACCTTC. Full variable domain (rest looked up from reference TRBV11-2 and TRBJ1-2): EAGVAQSPRYKIIEKRQSVAFWCNPISGHATLYWYQQILGQGPKLLIQFQNNGVVDDSQLPKDRFSAERLKGVDSTLKIQPAKLEDSAVYLCASSPGQNYGYTFGSGTRLTVV.

V and J are TRBV6-5 and TRBJ2-3; 8 nucleotides align to TRBD2. The J segment lost 5 bases and the V segment lost 4 bases, leaving 8 bases of the junction unmatched. This CDR3 comprises 15 residues. In germline, CDR1 is MNHEY, CDR2 SVGAGI. This chain's CDR3 is CASSSAGAGIDTQYF. As DNA, the CDR3 is TGTGCCAGCAGTTCAGCGGGGGCCGGGATAGATACGCAGTATTTT.

This clone was detected only a few times. The gene calls are TRBV30 and TRBJ2-1; TRBD1 matches at 10 bases. Germline V CDR1 and CDR2: GTSNPN, SVGIG (reference sequence). This CDR3 comprises 15 residues. V lost 0 bases to trimming and J lost 7 bases; unmatched junction nucleotides: 6. CDR3 nucleotides: TGTGCCTGGAGTGTACTCCTGGGACAGGGGAATGAGCAGTTCTTC. Translated: CAWSVLLGQGNEQFF.

This chain links TRBV6-1 with TRBJ2-1; TRBD2 matches at 12 bases. Trimming took 8 bases from V and 7 from J; bases not matched to a gene: 6. Germline assignment: CDR1 MNHNS and CDR2 SASEGT. The CDR3 is made up of 14 amino acids. The CDR3 reads CASCLGLAGNEQFF. CDR3 coding DNA: TGTGCCAGCTGCCTCGGACTAGCGGGGAATGAGCAGTTCTTC.